This passage covers 7 T cell receptor beta chains from one sample sequenced in a study of tumor and adjacent non-tumor tissue in lung cancer. This sample's RNA came from whole unsorted tissue. TCRbeta libraries were built with three rounds of nested PCR, modified from ARM-PCR. TCRdb itself ran the multiplex PCR reads through MiXCR, one entry per CDR3 protein. The data hold roughly 200,000 distinct CDR3 sequences, with around 71% observed a single time. The sequencing sample was made of lung tumor tissue. These receptors all come from a man in his 60s with non-small cell lung cancer.

The chain joins TRBV28 to TRBJ2-4, with D maybe TRBD2 (5 bases). This CDR3 region has 17 residues. Trimming shortened V by 8 bases and J by 8 bases, and 28 bases separated the two germline ends. In germline, CDR1 is MDHEN, CDR2 SYDVKM. This CDR3 reads CASCQVLWVEGTHIQYF. The CDR3 DNA reads TGTGCCAGCTGCCAGGTCCTATGGGTAGAGGGAACGCACATTCAGTACTTC.

This clonotype was observed a few times. CDR3 amino acids: CSASTGPSNQPQHF. The CDR3 DNA is TGCAGTGCTAGTACCGGTCCTAGCAATCAGCCCCAGCATTTT. This rearrangement joins TRBV20-1 to TRBJ1-5; D remains unclear. V was clipped by 3 bases and J by 0 bases, with 9 bases between them. CDR1 and CDR2 (germline): DFQATT, SNEGSKA (reference sequence). The CDR3 consists of 14 residues.

CDR3 DNA sequence: TGTGCAATCAGCTTAGGCCGCTTAGGCCAAGAGACCCAGTACTTC. Translated: CAISLGRLGQETQYF. The genes are TRBV11-3 and TRBJ2-5; no definite D call. This CDR3 spans 15 amino acids. Germline CDR1 and CDR2: SGHNT and YENEEA.

Details on this clonotype: Here the CDR3 omits its conserved ending phenylalanine or tryptophan, so a read error is the likely source. The V and J genes are TRBV4-2 and TRBJ1-5; 7 nucleotides align to TRBD1. This CDR3 has 18 residues. Germline CDR1 is LGHNA and CDR2 is YNFKEQ. For the CDR3, the DNA is TGTGCCAGCAGCCAAGATAGGGGCCGGGACAGACTCAATCAGTCCCAGCATCTT. This gives the protein CASSQDRGRDRLNQSQHL.

This clonotype showed up just a few times. Given a much more abundant clone one base away, this may be a read error. J is TRBJ1-2 and V is TRBV4-1; 9 bases align to TRBD1. Per germline, CDR1 MGHRA and CDR2 YSYEKL. The CDR3 contains 17 residues. The CDR3 reads CANSQAEQGAHNYGYTF. The CDR3 DNA sequence: TGCGCCAACAGCCAAGCCGAACAGGGGGCACATAACTATGGCTACACCTTC.

This clonotype was counted once. A read error may produce the germline difference seen at one junction end. V and J are TRBV5-1 and TRBJ2-1; TRBD1 aligns across 8 bases. CDR1 SGHRS and CDR2 YFSETQ come from the germline V gene. The CDR3 extends over 15 amino acids. CDR3 region: CAGSFEGQGRGVQFF. CDR3 in DNA: TGCGCCGGCAGCTTTGAAGGACAGGGTAGGGGGGTGCAGTTCTTC.

This clonotype was observed a single time. A much larger clonotype is one base distant, so this may be a read error. The rearrangement uses TRBV5-4 and TRBJ2-5; D uncertain. The CDR3 has 13 residues. With 1 base removed from V and 2 bases from J, the gap between germline ends came to 6 bases. The germline V gene encodes CDR1 SGHNT and CDR2 YYREEE (reference sequence). The CDR3 nucleotides read TGTGCCAGCAGCTTGAAAGTGCAAGAGACCCAGTACTTC. It encodes CASSLKVQETQYF.